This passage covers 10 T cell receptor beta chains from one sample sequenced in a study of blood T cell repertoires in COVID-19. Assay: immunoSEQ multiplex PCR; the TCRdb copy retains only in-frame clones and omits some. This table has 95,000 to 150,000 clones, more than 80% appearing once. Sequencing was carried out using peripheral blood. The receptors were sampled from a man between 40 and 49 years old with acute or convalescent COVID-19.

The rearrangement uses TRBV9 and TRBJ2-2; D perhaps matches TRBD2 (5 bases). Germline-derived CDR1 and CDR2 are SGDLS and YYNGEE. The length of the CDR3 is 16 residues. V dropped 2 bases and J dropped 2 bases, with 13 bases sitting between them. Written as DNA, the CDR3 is TGTGCCAGCAGCGTCTTTGTTGGGAGTAACACCGGGGAGCTGTTTTTT. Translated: CASSVFVGSNTGELFF. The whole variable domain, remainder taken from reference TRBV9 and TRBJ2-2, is DSGVTQTPKHLITATGQRVTLRCSPRSGDLSVYWYQQSLDQGLQFLIQYYNGEERAKGNILERFSAQQFPDLHSELNLSSLELGDSALYFCASSVFVGSNTGELFFGEGSRLTVL.

CDR3 sequence reads: CASRRTGLNTEAFF. The CDR3, as DNA: TGTGCCAGCAGACGGACAGGCTTGAACACTGAAGCTTTCTTT. The V gene is TRBV6-5, the J gene TRBJ1-1, with TRBD1 matching over 7 bases. Germline values: CDR1 MNHEY, CDR2 SVGAGI. The CDR3 contains 14 residues. J gave up 0 bases and V 6 bases, and 4 bases lay outside the gene matches.

CDR3 sequence (DNA): TGTGCCAGCAGCTTCACCGGGACTAGCGTCCCCTACGAGCAGTACTTC. Residues: CASSFTGTSVPYEQYF. This sequence joins TRBV7-8 and TRBJ2-7; 10 bases line up with TRBD2. J lost 2 bases, V lost 3 bases, and 7 bases had no gene match. CDR1 and CDR2 (germline): SGHVS, FQNEAQ. CDR3 length: 16 residues.

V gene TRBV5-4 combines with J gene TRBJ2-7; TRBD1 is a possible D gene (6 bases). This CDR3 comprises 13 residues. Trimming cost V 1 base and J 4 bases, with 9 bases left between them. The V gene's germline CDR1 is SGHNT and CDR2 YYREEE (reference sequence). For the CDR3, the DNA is TGTGCCAGCAGCTTGCGAACAGGGTACGAGCAGTACTTC. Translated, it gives CASSLRTGYEQYF.

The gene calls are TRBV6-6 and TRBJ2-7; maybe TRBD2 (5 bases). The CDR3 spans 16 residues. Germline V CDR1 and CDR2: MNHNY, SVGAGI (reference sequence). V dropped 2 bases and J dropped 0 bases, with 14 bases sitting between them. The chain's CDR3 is CASSYRRRGSSYEQYF. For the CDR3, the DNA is TGTGCCAGCAGTTACCGGAGGAGAGGCAGCTCCTACGAGCAGTACTTC.

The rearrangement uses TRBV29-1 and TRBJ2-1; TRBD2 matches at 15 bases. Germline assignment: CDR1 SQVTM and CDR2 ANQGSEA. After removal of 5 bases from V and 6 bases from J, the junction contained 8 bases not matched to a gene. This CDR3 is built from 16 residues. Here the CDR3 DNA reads TGCAGCGTTACAGGACTAGCGGGGGGGCGGCGCAATGAGCAGTTCTTC. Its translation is CSVTGLAGGRRNEQFF.

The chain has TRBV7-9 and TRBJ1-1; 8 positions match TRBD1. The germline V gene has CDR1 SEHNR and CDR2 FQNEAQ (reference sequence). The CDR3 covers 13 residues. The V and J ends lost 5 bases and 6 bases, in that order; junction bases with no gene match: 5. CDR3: CASSVRQGSEAFF. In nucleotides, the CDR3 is TGTGCCAGCAGCGTGAGACAGGGGTCTGAAGCTTTCTTT.

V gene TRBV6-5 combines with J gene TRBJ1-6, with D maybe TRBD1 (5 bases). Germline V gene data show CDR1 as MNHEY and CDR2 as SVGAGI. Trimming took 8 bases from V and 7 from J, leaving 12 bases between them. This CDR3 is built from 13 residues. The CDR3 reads CASGVNRNSPLHF. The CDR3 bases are TGTGCCAGCGGGGTTAACAGGAATTCACCCCTCCACTTT.

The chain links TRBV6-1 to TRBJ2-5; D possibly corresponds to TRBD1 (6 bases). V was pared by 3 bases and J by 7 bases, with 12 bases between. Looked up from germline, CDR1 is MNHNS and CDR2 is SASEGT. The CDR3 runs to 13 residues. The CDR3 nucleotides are TGTGCCAGCAGTGATACAGGGTATGGGACCCAGTACTTC. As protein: CASSDTGYGTQYF.

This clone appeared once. The CDR3 DNA sequence: TGTGCCAGCAGTCCGTGGACAACCCACTGGGCTTTCTTT. Translating it yields CASSPWTTHWAFF. This chain connects TRBV12-3 or TRBV12-4 to TRBJ1-1; maybe TRBD1 (5 bases). V dropped 5 bases and J dropped 11 bases, with 18 bases sitting between them. The CDR3 loop spans 13 amino acids.